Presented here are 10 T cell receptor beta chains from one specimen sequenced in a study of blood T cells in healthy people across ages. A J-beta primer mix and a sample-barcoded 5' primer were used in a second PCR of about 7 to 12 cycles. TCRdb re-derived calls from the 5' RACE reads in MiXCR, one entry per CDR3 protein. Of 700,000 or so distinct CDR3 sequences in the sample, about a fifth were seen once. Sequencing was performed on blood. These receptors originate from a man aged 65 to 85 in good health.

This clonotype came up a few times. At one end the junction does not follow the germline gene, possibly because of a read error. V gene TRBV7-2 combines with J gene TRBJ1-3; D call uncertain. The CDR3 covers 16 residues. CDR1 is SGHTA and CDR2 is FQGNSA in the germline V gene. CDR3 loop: CASSVAQTVSGNTIYF. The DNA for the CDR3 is TGTGCCAGCAGCGTAGCCCAAACAGTATCTGGAAACACCATATATTTT.

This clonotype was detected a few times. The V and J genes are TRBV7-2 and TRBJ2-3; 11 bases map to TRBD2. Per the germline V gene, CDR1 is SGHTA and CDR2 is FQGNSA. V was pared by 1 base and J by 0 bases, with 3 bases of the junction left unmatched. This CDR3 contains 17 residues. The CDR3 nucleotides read TGTGCCAGCAGCTTAGGTCTAGCGGGAGGCAGCACAGATACGCAGTATTTT. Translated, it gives CASSLGLAGGSTDTQYF.

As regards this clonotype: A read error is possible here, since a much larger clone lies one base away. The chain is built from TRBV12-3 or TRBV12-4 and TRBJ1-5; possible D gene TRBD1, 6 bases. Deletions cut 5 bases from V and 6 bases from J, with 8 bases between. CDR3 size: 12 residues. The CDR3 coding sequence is TGTGCCAGCAGTCCAGGGGTTCAGCCCCAGCATTTT. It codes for CASSPGVQPQHF.

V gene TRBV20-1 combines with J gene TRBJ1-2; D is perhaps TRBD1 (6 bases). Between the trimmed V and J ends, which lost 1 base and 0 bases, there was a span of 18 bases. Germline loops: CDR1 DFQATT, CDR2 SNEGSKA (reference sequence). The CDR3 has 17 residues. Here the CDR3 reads CSARAEGGQKANYGYTF. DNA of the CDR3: TGCAGTGCTAGAGCGGAGGGCGGACAGAAAGCTAACTATGGCTACACCTTC.

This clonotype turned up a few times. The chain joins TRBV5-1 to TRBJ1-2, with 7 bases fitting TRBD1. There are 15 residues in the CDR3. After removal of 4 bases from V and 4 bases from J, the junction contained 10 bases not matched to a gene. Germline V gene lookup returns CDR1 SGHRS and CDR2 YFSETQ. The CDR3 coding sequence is TGCGCCAGCAGCCCTAGGGACAGTTTATCCTATGGCTACACCTTC. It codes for CASSPRDSLSYGYTF.

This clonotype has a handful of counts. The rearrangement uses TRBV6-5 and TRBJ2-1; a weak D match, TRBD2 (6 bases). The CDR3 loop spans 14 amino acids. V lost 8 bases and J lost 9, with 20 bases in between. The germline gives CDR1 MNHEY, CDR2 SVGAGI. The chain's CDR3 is CASSNGRQRGEQFF. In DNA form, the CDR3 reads TGTGCCAGCTCAAATGGGAGGCAGAGGGGTGAGCAGTTCTTC.

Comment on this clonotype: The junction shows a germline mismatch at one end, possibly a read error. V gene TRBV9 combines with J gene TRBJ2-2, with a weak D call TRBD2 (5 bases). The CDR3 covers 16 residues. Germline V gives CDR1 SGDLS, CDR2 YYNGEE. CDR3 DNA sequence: TGTGCCAGCAGCGTGAACGACATATCGAACACCGGGGAGCTGCTTTTT. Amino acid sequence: CASSVNDISNTGELLF.

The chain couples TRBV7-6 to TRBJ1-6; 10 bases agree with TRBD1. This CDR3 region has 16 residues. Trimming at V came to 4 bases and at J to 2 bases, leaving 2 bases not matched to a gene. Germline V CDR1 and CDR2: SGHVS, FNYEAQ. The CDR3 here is CASSSTGGPYNSPLHF. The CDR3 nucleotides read TGTGCCAGCAGCTCGACAGGGGGCCCCTATAATTCACCCCTCCACTTT.

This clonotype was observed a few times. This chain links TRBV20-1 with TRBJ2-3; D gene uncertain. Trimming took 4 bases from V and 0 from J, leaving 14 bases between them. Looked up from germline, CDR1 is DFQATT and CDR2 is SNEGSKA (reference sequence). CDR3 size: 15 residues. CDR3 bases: TGCAGTGCTATCCCCCGGACCATGAGCACAGATACGCAGTATTTT. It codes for CSAIPRTMSTDTQYF.

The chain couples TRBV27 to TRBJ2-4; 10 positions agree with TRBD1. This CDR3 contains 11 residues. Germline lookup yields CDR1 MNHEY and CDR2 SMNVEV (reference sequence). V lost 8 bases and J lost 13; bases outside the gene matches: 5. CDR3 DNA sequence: TGTGCCAGCGGAATGGACAGGGGGCAGTACTTC. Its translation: CASGMDRGQYF.